This T cell receptor beta chain was retrieved from a study of shared clonotypes between healthy human individuals. Background on the study: Per donor, three plates held CD4 naive cells, three held CD4 memory, two held CD8 naive and one held CD8 memory. Study-level points and caveats: Sorted-subset sequencing was shown by rarefaction to be incomplete despite large depth.

From CD4+ cells came CD45RA+ naive and CD45RA-negative memory subsets. As concerns this clone: The antigen is not known.

CDR1 is MNHNS and CDR2 is SASEGT in the germline V gene. V lost 5 bases to trimming and J lost 8 bases, with 15 bases between them. The CDR3 contains 14 residues. The assay was run at deep level. Generated by immunoSEQ multiplex PCR, the TCRdb table keeps only in-frame clones and is missing some. The sample contains fewer than 3 million clones, 80% to 95% of which appear only once. This TCR derives from a man younger than 35 in good health. Some clones in this sample may be carry-over from other donors' samples. Sequencing used naive CD4+ T cells from PBMCs. The sample's subset: CD45RA+ positively selected. V and J are TRBV6-1 and TRBJ1-4; D possibly corresponds to TRBD1 (6 bases). CDR3 loop: CASSWGPVGEKLFF. CDR3 DNA sequence: TGTGCCAGCAGTTGGGGGCCGGTAGGGGAAAAACTGTTTTTT.